Below, 31 T cell receptor beta chains from the same sample are listed, as sequenced in a study of blood T cell repertoires in COVID-19 (dated by TCRdb to 2018 to 2021). The library was made by the immunoSEQ multiplex PCR assay. TCRdb re-hosts the immuneACCESS table, in-frame sequences only. Its copies lack some clones; in the studies checked, an unresolved V gene accounts for under half of them, and the cause for the rest is not known. This sample gives about 74,000 clones in total; more than 75% of them show up just once. The top ten clonotypes cover approximately 7.3% of the sample. Sequences were obtained from peripheral blood. The receptors shown here come from a human donor in a cohort sampled during active COVID-19.

This clone was observed a handful of times. This chain uses TRBV5-6 with TRBJ1-5; no clear D. Trimming cost V 3 bases and J 3 bases, with 7 bases left between them. The germline V gene encodes CDR1 SGHDT and CDR2 YYEEEE. This CDR3 has 13 residues. CDR3 loop: CASSWSTNQPQHF. CDR3 sequence (DNA): TGTGCCAGCAGCTGGAGCACCAATCAGCCCCAGCATTTT.

This clone was counted only a few times. The chain recombines TRBV11-2 with TRBJ2-2; tentative D call: TRBD1 (6 bases). Trimming cost V 5 bases and J 1 base, with 11 bases left between them. The CDR3 runs to 15 residues. The germline gives CDR1 SGHAT, CDR2 FQNNGV. CDR3 protein: CASSPSQGNTGELFF. The CDR3 region has the DNA TGTGCCAGCAGCCCGTCACAGGGGAACACCGGGGAGCTGTTTTTT.

V is TRBV5-1 and J is TRBJ2-7, with D unresolved. Per germline, CDR1 SGHRS and CDR2 YFSETQ. The CDR3 loop spans 14 amino acids. Trimming left V 0 bases short and J 3 bases short, with 10 bases between. This CDR3 is CASSLDSLNYEQYF. In nucleotides, the CDR3 is TGCGCCAGCAGCTTGGACTCCCTAAACTACGAGCAGTACTTC.

The chain combines TRBV4-1 with TRBJ2-3, with 7 bases that match TRBD1. Germline V lookup: CDR1 MGHRA, CDR2 YSYEKL. The CDR3 has 21 amino acids. V lost 5 bases, J lost 1 base, and 24 bases stayed unmatched. The CDR3 region has the DNA TGCGCCAGCAGCACTCTCCCAGGCCGCCTCGACAAGGGGGCCGGCACAGATACGCAGTATTTT. Translation gives CASSTLPGRLDKGAGTDTQYF.

The chain joins TRBV11-2 to TRBJ2-5; 8 bases are a match to TRBD1. The V gene end was trimmed by 4 bases and the J gene end by 5 bases; junction bases not matched to a gene: 6. CDR3 size: 14 residues. CDR1 SGHAT and CDR2 FQNNGV come from the germline V gene. The DNA of the CDR3 is TGTGCCAGCAGCTCCCGACAGGGGAGGGAGACCCAGTACTTC. Protein sequence: CASSSRQGRETQYF.

V and J are TRBV3-1 (or the pseudogene TRBV3-2) and TRBJ1-5, with D uncertain. CDR3 length: 13 residues. V lost 1 base to trimming and J lost 7 bases, with 8 bases between them. CDR1 LGHDT and CDR2 YNNKEL come from the germline V gene (reference sequence). CDR3 nucleotide sequence: TGTGCCAGCAGCCAAGGCCGTGAGCAGCCCCAGCATTTT. Protein sequence: CASSQGREQPQHF.

This chain uses TRBV5-5 with TRBJ2-7, with 10 bases fitting TRBD2. The V and J ends lost 2 bases and 0 bases, in that order; junction bases with no gene match: 8. This CDR3 contains 17 residues. The germline gives CDR1 SGHKS, CDR2 YYEKEE (reference sequence). The CDR3 here is CASSFGLAGDNSYEQYF. The CDR3 region has the DNA TGTGCCAGCAGCTTTGGGCTAGCGGGGGACAACTCCTACGAGCAGTACTTC.

The chain carries TRBV9 and TRBJ2-7; the match to TRBD1 covers 9 bases. Per germline, CDR1 SGDLS and CDR2 YYNGEE. The CDR3 covers 15 residues. With V trimmed by 4 bases and J by 3 bases, 8 bases remained unmatched. The CDR3 sequence is CASSSGQGIFYEQYF. Here the CDR3 DNA reads TGTGCCAGCAGCTCGGGACAGGGAATCTTCTACGAGCAGTACTTC.

This chain uses TRBV3-1 (or the pseudogene TRBV3-2) with TRBJ2-7; D not resolved. Germline loops: CDR1 LGHDT, CDR2 YNNKEL (reference sequence). The CDR3 totals 13 residues. Trimming removed 1 base at V and 9 bases at J, with 13 bases between. CDR3 in amino acids: CASSQGLEAGQYF. The CDR3 coding sequence is TGTGCCAGCAGCCAAGGTCTCGAGGCCGGGCAGTACTTC.

The CDR3 nucleotides read TGTGCCTGGAGTCAGGGACAGGGGTTGGGGTCTGGAAACACCATATATTTT. It is translated as CAWSQGQGLGSGNTIYF. The rearrangement joins TRBV30 to TRBJ1-3, with 10 bases fitting TRBD1. V shed 2 bases, J shed 1 base, and the junction held 8 bases outside the gene matches. The CDR3 totals 17 residues. Per germline, CDR1 GTSNPN and CDR2 SVGIG (reference sequence).

The chain couples TRBV14 to TRBJ1-1; TRBD1 aligns across 7 bases. Germline V gives CDR1 SGHDN, CDR2 FVKESK. The CDR3 spans 15 residues. With V trimmed by 4 bases and J by 4 bases, 9 bases remained unmatched. In DNA, the CDR3 is TGTGCCAGCAGCCTCCCCTGGACAGGACCCACTGAAGCTTTCTTT. Residues: CASSLPWTGPTEAFF.

This chain uses TRBV19 with TRBJ1-1, with D tentatively TRBD1 (6 bases). The CDR3 runs 12 residues. V dropped 7 bases and J dropped 7 bases, with 13 bases sitting between them. CDR1 and CDR2 (germline): LNHDA, SQIVND (reference sequence). CDR3 amino acids: CASKGEPFEAFF. The CDR3 DNA follows: TGTGCCAGTAAGGGGGAACCCTTTGAAGCTTTCTTT.

The chain couples TRBV6-2 or TRBV6-3 to TRBJ2-7; D ambiguous. Germline V lookup: CDR1 MNHEY, CDR2 SVGEGT. The CDR3 spans 15 residues. V was cut by 0 bases and J by 1 base, with 10 bases left in between. CDR3 sequence: CASSYSRLGSYEQYF. Here the CDR3 DNA reads TGTGCCAGCAGTTACTCGAGGCTCGGTTCCTACGAGCAGTACTTC.

J is TRBJ2-1 and V is TRBV18, with D possibly TRBD2 on 5 matching bases. The CDR3 is 15 residues long. Germline CDR1 reads KGHSH; CDR2 reads LQKENI. The V gene lost 0 bases and the J gene lost 10 bases, with 16 bases spanning the gap. This CDR3 is CASSPPSGPDSEQFF. The DNA for the CDR3 is TGTGCCAGCTCACCACCGAGCGGCCCCGATTCCGAGCAGTTCTTC.

The gene calls are TRBV27 and TRBJ1-5, with TRBD1 as a possible D gene (6 bases). V was trimmed by 6 bases and J by 7 bases, leaving 19 bases between them. Germline V CDR1 and CDR2: MNHEY, SMNVEV (reference sequence). The CDR3 is 15 amino acids. CDR3 bases: TGTGCCAGCAGACAAGGCTCAGGGGTCGGACAGCCCCAGCATTTT. This codes for CASRQGSGVGQPQHF.

V gene TRBV7-2 combines with J gene TRBJ2-7; D perhaps matches TRBD2 (5 bases). Germline CDR1 reads SGHTA; CDR2 reads FQGNSA. Trimming removed 6 bases from V and 4 bases from J, with 10 bases in between. This CDR3 contains 12 residues. CDR3 nucleotide sequence: TGTGCCAGCAGTCGGACTGGGTACGAGCAGTACTTC. This gives the protein CASSRTGYEQYF.

In its sample, this clone was seen once. The V and J genes are TRBV4-1 and TRBJ1-2; D gene uncertain. CDR1 and CDR2 from the germline V gene are MGHRA and YSYEKL. Trimming took 1 base from V and 8 from J, leaving 20 bases between them. The CDR3 is 16 amino acids. As DNA, the CDR3 is TGCGCCAGCAGCCAAGCCCCCACGGGTGGGTTCGAGGGCTACACCTTC. It encodes CASSQAPTGGFEGYTF.

The chain links TRBV5-1 to TRBJ1-5; D not resolved. This CDR3 is 13 amino acids long. The ends were cut back, 0 bases at V and 6 bases at J, with 7 bases in the middle. CDR1 SGHRS and CDR2 YFSETQ come from the germline V gene. The CDR3 spells CASSLAEGQPQHF. Here the CDR3 DNA reads TGCGCCAGCAGCTTGGCCGAGGGTCAGCCCCAGCATTTT.

The chain combines TRBV6-5 with TRBJ1-1; D may be TRBD1 (6 bases). The CDR3 has 15 residues. V lost 5 bases to trimming and J lost 10 bases, with 23 bases between them. Germline values: CDR1 MNHEY, CDR2 SVGAGI. DNA for the CDR3: TGTGCCAGCAGTCTAAATCCCAGGTGGGGGCGGGTAGCTTTCTTT. This gives the protein CASSLNPRWGRVAFF.

V usage is TRBV7-9 and J usage is TRBJ2-2; D might be TRBD1 (8 bases). Deletions cut 5 bases from V and 5 bases from J, with 18 bases between. Per germline, CDR1 SEHNR and CDR2 FQNEAQ (reference sequence). The CDR3 extends over 16 amino acids. CDR3 amino acids: CASSRQTQGGTGELFF. CDR3 in DNA: TGTGCCAGCAGCCGCCAAACACAGGGGGGGACCGGGGAGCTGTTTTTT.

The chain combines TRBV6-5 with TRBJ2-7, with D possibly being TRBD1 (5 bases). CDR3 length equals 16 residues. V was clipped by 1 base and J by 3 bases, with 16 bases between them. Germline V CDR1 and CDR2: MNHEY, SVGAGI. CDR3 amino acids: CASSYCGIPGRYEQYF. In DNA, the CDR3 is TGTGCCAGCAGTTACTGCGGAATCCCAGGGCGCTACGAGCAGTACTTC.

J is TRBJ2-7 and V is TRBV4-3; D not certain. The V end lost 0 bases, the J end lost 0 bases, and 12 bases lay between the germline ends. CDR1 LGHNA and CDR2 YSLEER come from the germline V gene. The CDR3 length is 16 residues. CDR3 residues: CASSQEESALSYEQYF. CDR3 nucleotide sequence: TGCGCCAGCAGCCAAGAGGAGTCAGCCCTCTCCTACGAGCAGTACTTC.

The chain combines TRBV7-3 with TRBJ2-1, with 8 bases lining up with TRBD2. Trimming at V came to 2 bases and at J to 5 bases, leaving 11 bases not matched to a gene. The germline CDR1 and CDR2 sequences are SGHTA and FQGTGA. This CDR3 is built from 17 residues. The DNA of the CDR3 is TGTGCCAGCAGCTTACGTCCCAGCGGGGGCCTTAACAATGAGCAGTTCTTC. This gives the protein CASSLRPSGGLNNEQFF.

This clone was counted only a few times. The V call is TRBV9, the J call TRBJ2-7, with TRBD1 matching over 7 bases. V gave up 2 bases and J gave up 6 bases; unmatched junction bases: 8. The V gene's germline CDR1 is SGDLS and CDR2 YYNGEE. The CDR3 runs to 14 residues. CDR3 bases: TGTGCCAGCAGCGTTTCGAACAGGGGATCCGAGCAGTACTTC. Encoded protein: CASSVSNRGSEQYF.

The chain employs TRBV14 and TRBJ1-3, with D tentatively TRBD1 (6 bases). CDR1 and CDR2 (germline): SGHDN, FVKESK. Trimming removed 4 bases from V and 0 bases from J, with 13 bases in between. The CDR3 consists of 16 residues. CDR3 loop: CASSLTDRTSGNTIYF. The CDR3 DNA sequence: TGTGCCAGCAGCCTTACAGACAGGACCTCTGGAAACACCATATATTTT.

The DNA of the CDR3 is TGTGCCATCAGTACAGGGGGCACGGCGTACGAGCAGTACTTC. Translated, it gives CAISTGGTAYEQYF. The V and J genes are TRBV10-3 and TRBJ2-7; TRBD1 agrees at 9 bases. Germline CDR1 reads ENHRY; CDR2 reads SYGVKD. This CDR3 comprises 14 residues. V gave up 5 bases and J gave up 4 bases; unmatched junction bases: 6.

This chain joins TRBV7-2 and TRBJ2-7; the match to TRBD2 covers 8 bases. Germline-derived CDR1 and CDR2 are SGHTA and FQGNSA. The CDR3 runs to 13 residues. The V and J ends lost 6 bases and 6 bases, in that order; junction bases with no gene match: 7. The CDR3 sequence: CASSSGLASEQYF. The DNA of the CDR3 is TGTGCCAGCAGTTCCGGACTAGCCTCCGAGCAGTACTTC. The complete variable domain, with remaining parts taken from reference TRBV7-2 and TRBJ2-7, reads GAGVSQSPSNKVTEKGKDVELRCDPISGHTALYWYRQSLGQGLEFLIYFQGNSAPDKSGLPSDRFSAERTGGSVSTLTIQRTQQEDSAVYLCASSSGLASEQYFGPGTRLTVT.

The V call is TRBV7-2, the J call TRBJ2-1; a possible D gene is TRBD2 (5 bases). V was trimmed by 1 base and J by 12 bases, leaving 16 bases between them. The germline CDR1 and CDR2 sequences are SGHTA and FQGNSA. The CDR3 sequence is 14 residues long. DNA of the CDR3: TGTGCCAGCAGCTTAGAAGCCGGGTTGAGCGGGCAGTTCTTC. It is translated as CASSLEAGLSGQFF.

This clone appeared a single time. J is TRBJ2-1 and V is TRBV5-1, with 11 bases matching TRBD2. The junction had 12 bases not matched to a gene; V was cut back by 3 bases and J by 13 bases. The CDR3 runs to 15 residues. The germline V gene encodes CDR1 SGHRS and CDR2 YFSETQ. CDR3 sequence: CASSSSSGGAGPQFF. CDR3 sequence (DNA): TGCGCCAGCAGCTCCAGTAGCGGGGGGGCCGGCCCTCAGTTCTTC.

The chain joins TRBV5-8 to TRBJ2-7; D is perhaps TRBD1 (6 bases). Germline CDR1 reads SGHTS; CDR2 reads YDEGEE. Trimming stripped 0 bases from V and 3 bases from J, with 16 bases between. This CDR3 is 16 amino acids long. CDR3 residues: CASSLALTGLGYEQYF. CDR3 nucleotide sequence: TGTGCCAGCAGCTTGGCCCTTACAGGGTTGGGCTACGAGCAGTACTTC. The whole variable domain, filled in from reference TRBV5-8 and TRBJ2-7, reads EAGVTQSPTHLIKTRGQQATLRCSPISGHTSVYWYQQALGLGLQFLLWYDEGEERNRGNFPPRFSGRQFPNYSSELNVNALELEDSALYLCASSLALTGLGYEQYFGPGTRLTVT.

The V and J genes are TRBV9 and TRBJ2-6, with D tentatively TRBD2 (6 bases). V lost 3 bases and J 0 bases, leaving 16 bases between the germline ends. CDR3 length: 18 amino acids. Looked up from germline, CDR1 is SGDLS and CDR2 is YYNGEE. The CDR3 protein is CASSDNRDSNSGANVLTF. The CDR3 DNA is TGTGCCAGCAGCGACAACCGGGACTCCAACTCTGGGGCCAACGTCCTGACTTTC.